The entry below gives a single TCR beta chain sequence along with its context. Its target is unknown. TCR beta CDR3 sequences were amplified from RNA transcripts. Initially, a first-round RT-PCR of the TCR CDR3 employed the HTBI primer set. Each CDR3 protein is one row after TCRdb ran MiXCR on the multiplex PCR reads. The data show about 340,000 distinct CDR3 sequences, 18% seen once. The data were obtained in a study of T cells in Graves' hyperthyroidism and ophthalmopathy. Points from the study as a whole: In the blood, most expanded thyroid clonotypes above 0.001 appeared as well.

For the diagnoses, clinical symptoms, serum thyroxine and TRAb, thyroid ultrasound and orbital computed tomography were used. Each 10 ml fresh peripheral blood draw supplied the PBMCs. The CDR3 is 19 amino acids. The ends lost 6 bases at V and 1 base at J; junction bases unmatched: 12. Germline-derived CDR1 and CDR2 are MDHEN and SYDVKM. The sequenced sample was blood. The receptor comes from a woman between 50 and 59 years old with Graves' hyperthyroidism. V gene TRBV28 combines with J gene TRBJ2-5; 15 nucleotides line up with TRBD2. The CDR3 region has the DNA TGTGCCAGCAGCCAAGTTGGGGGACTAGCGGGAGGCCCCCAAGAGACCCAGTACTTC. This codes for CASSQVGGLAGGPQETQYF.